A single sample gave rise to the 20 T cell receptor beta chains below, sequenced in a study of T-cell reconstitution after alpha-beta-depleted transplantation in children (dated by TCRdb to 2015 to 2016). Reading the label with the study, this specimen's treatment or condition is: allogeneic hematopoietic cell transplantation with graft depleted of TCRalphabeta T cells and CD19 B cells. The library was generated by PCR. Sequencing took place on an Illumina HiSeq 2500. To normalize quantification of the TCRbeta repertoire, the TCR libraries were built with molecular barcoding that relied on unique molecular identifiers. The public reads were reprocessed in TCRdb via fastp at Q25 and MiXCR, keeping in-frame beta chains. Every entry covers one CDR3 protein and lists the most common genes and DNA from its rows. The sample data list around 800,000 distinct CDR3 sequences, and 15% to 20% of these were observed just once. The ten biggest clones cover approximately 5% of the sample.

The starting material was PBMCs, mostly from graft donor cells, obtained 360 days after TCRalphabeta/CD19-depleted stem cell transplant. These receptors were taken from a male patient younger than 18 who had a stem cell transplant for acute lymphoblastic leukemia, so the T cells may come from the graft donor.

The chain joins TRBV6-5 to TRBJ1-5, with 8 bases identical to TRBD1. This CDR3 has 15 residues. Per the germline V gene, CDR1 is MNHEY and CDR2 is SVGAGI. V shed 4 bases, J shed 6 bases, and the junction held 8 bases outside the gene matches. DNA for the CDR3: TGTGCCAGCAGTTTGCCCCGGGACAGGAGTCAGCCCCAGCATTTT. Residues: CASSLPRDRSQPQHF.

This clonotype was picked up many times. J is TRBJ2-5 and V is TRBV10-2; 11 bases map to TRBD2. The CDR3 spans 15 residues. After removal of 5 bases from V and 2 bases from J, the junction contained 4 bases not matched to a gene. Germline lookup yields CDR1 WSHSY and CDR2 SAAADI. The CDR3 region is CASSSWTSGQETQYF. In DNA, the CDR3 is TGCGCCAGCAGTTCTTGGACTAGCGGGCAAGAGACCCAGTACTTC.

V and J are TRBV9 and TRBJ2-7, with D uncertain. V lost 0 bases and J lost 6, with 16 bases in between. The CDR3 length is 15 residues. Germline V gives CDR1 SGDLS, CDR2 YYNGEE. For the CDR3, the DNA is TGTGCCAGCAGCGTAGGTGCCGGATTATCGGCCGAGCAGTACTTC. It encodes CASSVGAGLSAEQYF.

This clonotype was picked up many times. The chain carries TRBV4-1 and TRBJ2-4; D gene uncertain. From germline, CDR1 is MGHRA and CDR2 YSYEKL. This CDR3 region has 12 residues. Trimming removed 7 bases from V and 6 bases from J, with 10 bases in between. The CDR3 coding sequence is TGCGCCAGCAACTCCCGAGGAAACATTCAGTACTTC. It yields the protein CASNSRGNIQYF.

The chain has TRBV5-1 and TRBJ2-2; TRBD1 is a possible D gene (6 bases). The germline V gene encodes CDR1 SGHRS and CDR2 YFSETQ. Trimming took off 7 bases at V and 4 bases at J, with 14 bases between the two ends. CDR3 length: 14 residues. This CDR3 is CASFPGHLTGELFF. The CDR3 nucleotides are TGCGCCAGCTTCCCGGGACACCTCACCGGGGAGCTGTTTTTT.

This clonotype was observed a few times. The gene calls are TRBV5-1 and TRBJ2-3; D is undetermined. V gave up 1 base and J gave up 1 base, with 7 bases separating them. The CDR3 has 14 residues. CDR1 SGHRS and CDR2 YFSETQ come from the germline V gene. CDR3 DNA sequence: TGCGCCAGCAGCTTGCGTCCAGGCACAGATACGCAGTATTTT. Protein product: CASSLRPGTDTQYF.

The sample holds a few counts of this clonotype. This sequence joins TRBV4-1 and TRBJ2-5; a possible D gene is TRBD1 (6 bases). V was shortened by 6 bases and J by 4 bases, with 12 bases between the two germline ends. Germline CDR1 MGHRA, CDR2 YSYEKL. CDR3 length equals 13 residues. CDR3 sequence: CASSTGLGETQYF. CDR3 nucleotides: TGCGCCAGCAGTACAGGGTTAGGAGAGACCCAGTACTTC.

The chain joins TRBV5-1 to TRBJ2-5; 9 bases fit TRBD1. Losses at the gene ends were 4 bases for V and 10 bases for J; bases not matched to a gene: 5. The CDR3 spans 12 residues. Germline values: CDR1 SGHRS, CDR2 YFSETQ. The CDR3 coding sequence is TGCGCCAGCAGCCCAGACAGGGGGATCCAGTACTTC. Its protein is CASSPDRGIQYF. The variable domain in full, completed from reference TRBV5-1 and TRBJ2-5, reads KAGVTQTPRYLIKTRGQQVTLSCSPISGHRSVSWYQQTPGQGLQFLFEYFSETQRNKGNFPGRFSGRQFSNSRSEMNVSTLELGDSALYLCASSPDRGIQYFGPGTRLLVL.

In its sample, this clonotype was seen a few times. The rearrangement links TRBV7-6 to TRBJ2-7; 8 bases line up with TRBD2. CDR3 length: 14 amino acids. The junction had 4 bases not matched to a gene; V was cut back by 3 bases and J by 3 bases. The germline V gene has CDR1 SGHVS and CDR2 FNYEAQ. The CDR3 loop reads CASSFREGDYEQYF. DNA of the CDR3: TGTGCCAGCAGCTTTCGGGAGGGAGACTACGAGCAGTACTTC. Together with reference TRBV7-6 and TRBJ2-7, the CDR3 gives the full variable domain: GAGVSQSPRYKVTKRGQDVALRCDPISGHVSLYWYRQALGQGPEFLTYFNYEAQQDKSGLPNDRFSAERPEGSISTLTIQRTEQRDSAMYRCASSFREGDYEQYFGPGTRLTVT.

The J gene is TRBJ2-6, the V gene TRBV7-8; perhaps TRBD1 as D (6 bases). Germline V CDR1 and CDR2: SGHVS, FQNEAQ. The ends were cut back, 2 bases at V and 0 bases at J, with 17 bases in the middle. The CDR3 loop spans 19 amino acids. The CDR3 spells CASSLRARGLFSGANVLTF. The CDR3, as DNA: TGTGCCAGCAGCTTAAGGGCCAGGGGTCTCTTCTCTGGGGCCAACGTCCTGACTTTC.

This clonotype was seen a few times. This chain joins TRBV7-6 and TRBJ2-7; 9 nucleotides line up with TRBD2. The CDR3 extends over 14 amino acids. The trim removed 5 bases at V and 3 bases at J, leaving 5 bases unmatched. In germline, CDR1 is SGHVS, CDR2 FNYEAQ. CDR3 DNA: TGTGCCAGCAGCATCGGGACTAGCAACTACGAGCAGTACTTC. Its protein product is CASSIGTSNYEQYF.

In its sample, this clonotype was seen a few times. The genes are TRBV9 and TRBJ2-7; D is perhaps TRBD1 (5 bases). V was pared by 0 bases and J by 3 bases, with 16 bases between. This CDR3 has 16 amino acids. In germline, CDR1 is SGDLS, CDR2 YYNGEE. The CDR3 nucleotides read TGTGCCAGCAGCGTAGGGGGTACGGCAGGGCTCTACGAGCAGTACTTC. Encoded protein: CASSVGGTAGLYEQYF.

This clonotype was picked up many times. V is TRBV9 and J is TRBJ2-6; D gene ambiguous. Germline lookup yields CDR1 SGDLS and CDR2 YYNGEE. Trimming cost V 0 bases and J 4 bases, with 14 bases left between them. This CDR3 comprises 17 residues. In DNA, the CDR3 is TGTGCCAGCAGCGTAGACCTCGCGGATTACGGGGCCAACGTCCTGACTTTC. This sequence encodes CASSVDLADYGANVLTF.

This clonotype was found a few times. The chain employs TRBV21-1 and TRBJ2-1; the table assigns TRBD1, which was not confirmed against the DNA. TRBV21-1 is recorded as a pseudogene. CDR3 length: 15 residues. The CDR3 DNA sequence: TGTGCCAGCAGCAATCCTAGACAGGAACTCAATGAGCAGTTCTTC. Translation gives CASSNPRQELNEQFF.

The V call is TRBV5-1, the J call TRBJ2-1; tentatively, D is TRBD2 (6 bases). V was pared by 4 bases and J by 9 bases, with 20 bases between. Germline V gene data show CDR1 as SGHRS and CDR2 as YFSETQ. This CDR3 has 15 residues. CDR3 protein: CASSVRGTGVGEQFF. Here the CDR3 DNA reads TGCGCCAGCAGCGTCCGGGGAACGGGAGTGGGTGAGCAGTTCTTC.

The chain is built from TRBV6-5 and TRBJ2-1, with D unclear. Germline-derived CDR1 and CDR2 are MNHEY and SVGAGI. Trimming took 8 bases from V and 8 from J, leaving 13 bases between them. The CDR3 spans 12 residues. The CDR3 DNA is TGTGCCAGCGGCCATGATGATCATGAGCAGTTCTTC. Translated: CASGHDDHEQFF.

The J gene is TRBJ1-2, the V gene TRBV25-1; the D gene is possibly TRBD1 (6 bases). The germline V gene encodes CDR1 MGHDK and CDR2 SYGVNS. The CDR3 extends over 15 amino acids. Trimming cost V 3 bases and J 4 bases, with 15 bases left between them. In nucleotides, the CDR3 is TGTGCCAGCAGTGACCGCGGGGGCTCTCGCTATGGCTACACCTTC. It encodes CASSDRGGSRYGYTF.

In DNA form, the CDR3 reads TGTGCCAGTAGTATCTTTGGTACAGGGGGTGAAGCTTTCTTT. It encodes CASSIFGTGGEAFF. This chain connects TRBV19 to TRBJ1-1; TRBD1 aligns across 8 bases. The length of the CDR3 is 14 residues. Germline loops: CDR1 LNHDA, CDR2 SQIVND (reference sequence). J was trimmed by 7 bases and V by 3 bases; bases with no gene match: 7.

This clonotype was seen repeatedly, ten times or more. The chain recombines TRBV10-2 with TRBJ2-1, with 7 bases that match TRBD2. Germline V gene lookup returns CDR1 WSHSY and CDR2 SAAADI. CDR3 length: 17 amino acids. Germline trimming cut 0 bases from V and 6 bases from J; bases unmatched to any gene: 11. The DNA of the CDR3 is TGCGCCAGCAGTGAGTCGACTCGGACTAGTTCCCCCAATGAGCAGTTCTTC. This gives the protein CASSESTRTSSPNEQFF.

This clonotype showed up many times. In nucleotides, the CDR3 is TGTGCCAGCAGCTTACGGGATCAGCCCCAGCATTTT. Translation: CASSLRDQPQHF. The chain carries TRBV12-3 or TRBV12-4 and TRBJ1-5; D gene ambiguous. This CDR3 has 12 residues. V gave up 6 bases and J gave up 5 bases, with 8 bases separating them.